The 30 T cell receptor beta chains presented below share a single source sample, sequenced in a study of cytomegalovirus exposure and HLA in healthy donors. With 60 Vbeta and 13 Jbeta primers, the PCR was carried out. Data came from immunoSEQ multiplex PCR; TCRdb stores just in-frame clones and leaves some out. The sample shows fewer than 150,000 clones, about 85% of them seen only once. The sequenced sample was PBMCs. The receptors derive from a man in his forties or fifties in good health and CMV-seronegative.

The V gene is TRBV4-1, the J gene TRBJ2-5; D perhaps matches TRBD2 (5 bases). CDR1 is MGHRA, CDR2 YSYEKL, per germline. The CDR3 length is 12 residues. V lost 2 bases, J lost 5 bases, and 6 bases lay in between. Here the CDR3 reads CASSQTGETQYF. Written as DNA, the CDR3 is TGCGCCAGCAGCCAAACGGGGGAGACCCAGTACTTC.

This rearrangement joins TRBV28 to TRBJ1-2; TRBD1 is a possible D gene (5 bases). Trimming cost V 5 bases and J 4 bases, with 14 bases left between them. CDR3 length: 14 amino acids. Germline CDR1 MDHEN, CDR2 SYDVKM. The CDR3 DNA reads as TGTGCCAGCAGTACCCCGACAGTGATCTATGGCTACACCTTC. Protein sequence: CASSTPTVIYGYTF.

The rearrangement uses TRBV15 and TRBJ2-1; the match to TRBD1 covers 9 bases. With V trimmed by 7 bases and J by 4 bases, 8 bases remained unmatched. Germline CDR1 LNHNV, CDR2 YYDKDF (reference sequence). The CDR3 length is 15 residues. Here the CDR3 reads CATNPDRGEYNEQFF. The DNA for the CDR3 is TGTGCCACCAACCCGGACAGGGGCGAATACAATGAGCAGTTCTTC.

The V call is TRBV5-1, the J call TRBJ2-2, with TRBD2 matching 12 bases. Germline assignment: CDR1 SGHRS and CDR2 YFSETQ. Trimming removed 4 bases from V and 5 bases from J; junction bases left unmatched: 3. This CDR3 has 15 amino acids. The chain's CDR3 is CASSPGLAGTGELFF. For the CDR3, the DNA is TGCGCCAGCAGCCCGGGACTAGCGGGTACCGGGGAGCTGTTTTTT.

This chain joins TRBV18 and TRBJ2-5, with a tentative D call TRBD2 (5 bases). The V end was cut by 4 bases, the J end by 5 bases, with 5 bases between. The CDR3 is 11 residues long. Germline CDR1 is KGHSH and CDR2 is LQKENI. CDR3 in amino acids: CASSREETQYF. Here the CDR3 DNA reads TGTGCCAGCTCACGGGAGGAGACCCAGTACTTC.

CDR3: CASSEVNFCEAFF. The CDR3 coding sequence is TGTGCCAGCAGTGAAGTGAACTTTTGTGAAGCTTTCTTT. The chain uses TRBV6-1 and TRBJ1-1; no clear D. CDR1 and CDR2 from the germline V gene are MNHNS and SASEGT. Between the trimmed V and J ends, which lost 1 base and 7 bases, there was a span of 10 bases. This CDR3 comprises 13 residues.

V and J are TRBV10-3 and TRBJ2-7, with a possible D match to TRBD2 (7 bases). The CDR3 is 15 amino acids. Germline V gene data show CDR1 as ENHRY and CDR2 as SYGVKD. V was pared by 2 bases and J by 3 bases, with 14 bases between. In nucleotides, the CDR3 is TGTGCCATCAGTGAGAGTGGGGGGGCCCACTACGAGCAGTACTTC. It translates to CAISESGGAHYEQYF.

The V gene is TRBV5-5, the J gene TRBJ1-6, with 9 positions matching TRBD1. The V and J ends lost 4 bases and 5 bases, in that order; junction bases with no gene match: 4. The CDR3 totals 15 residues. Germline V gene data show CDR1 as SGHKS and CDR2 as YYEKEE (reference sequence). CDR3 sequence (DNA): TGTGCCAGCAGCATGGGACAGGGAGATAATTCACCCCTCCACTTT. Protein: CASSMGQGDNSPLHF.

The CDR3: CATSTAGGEKLFF. The CDR3, as DNA: TGTGCCACGTCGACGGCGGGGGGTGAAAAACTGTTTTTT. The genes are TRBV25-1 and TRBJ1-4, with D maybe TRBD1 (5 bases). This CDR3 has 13 residues. Germline CDR1 reads MGHDK; CDR2 reads SYGVNS. V was shortened by 10 bases and J by 7 bases, with 16 bases between the two germline ends.

The CDR3 loop reads CASSLNYYEQYF. The CDR3 nucleotides are TGTGCCAGCAGCTTGAACTATTACGAGCAGTACTTC. The gene calls are TRBV5-6 and TRBJ2-5, with D uncertain. Gene TRBJ2-7 matches the end of the DNA better, so the J call may be wrong. Germline assignment: CDR1 SGHDT and CDR2 YYEEEE. CDR3 length: 12 amino acids.

The chain is built from TRBV28 and TRBJ2-1; D is uncertain. In germline, CDR1 is MDHEN, CDR2 SYDVKM. The CDR3 spans 11 residues. With 6 bases removed from V and 7 bases from J, the gap between germline ends came to 7 bases. This CDR3 reads CASSPTNEQFF. For the CDR3, the DNA is TGTGCCAGCAGCCCAACAAATGAGCAGTTCTTC.

This chain connects TRBV14 to TRBJ2-1; D not certain. Germline-derived CDR1 and CDR2 are SGHDN and FVKESK. V was trimmed by 0 bases and J by 13 bases, leaving 10 bases between them. This CDR3 has 12 amino acids. The CDR3 sequence is CASSQDRVTQFF. The DNA for the CDR3 is TGTGCCAGCAGCCAAGACCGAGTTACCCAGTTCTTC.

V gene TRBV7-2 combines with J gene TRBJ2-7, with a possible D match to TRBD2 (6 bases). CDR1 SGHTA and CDR2 FQGNSA come from the germline V gene. V lost 3 bases and J lost 6, with 15 bases in between. The CDR3 loop spans 14 amino acids. Here the CDR3 DNA reads TGTGCCAGCAGCTTTGCGGGGCTCGGTGGCGAGCAGTACTTC. As protein: CASSFAGLGGEQYF. The entire variable domain, with the rest obtained from reference TRBV7-2 and TRBJ2-7, is as follows: GAGVSQSPSNKVTEKGKDVELRCDPISGHTALYWYRQSLGQGLEFLIYFQGNSAPDKSGLPSDRFSAERTGGSVSTLTIQRTQQEDSAVYLCASSFAGLGGEQYFGPGTRLTVT.

The chain combines TRBV4-2 with TRBJ2-7; D unclear. This CDR3 contains 12 residues. Trimming pared 4 bases from V and 4 bases from J, leaving 8 bases between. Germline values: CDR1 LGHNA, CDR2 YNFKEQ. CDR3 DNA sequence: TGTGCCAGCAGCCGAGACTTGTACGAGCAGTACTTC. It codes for CASSRDLYEQYF.

This chain connects TRBV5-4 to TRBJ2-5, with D possibly TRBD2 on 5 matching bases. This CDR3 comprises 15 residues. CDR1 and CDR2 (germline): SGHNT, YYREEE (reference sequence). Trimming stripped 0 bases from V and 5 bases from J, with 14 bases between. This CDR3 is CASSLAGLAGETQYF. CDR3 in DNA: TGTGCCAGCAGCTTGGCCGGTCTAGCTGGCGAGACCCAGTACTTC.

The CDR3 here is CASSIALQETQYF. DNA of the CDR3: TGTGCCAGCTCGATAGCGCTCCAAGAGACCCAGTACTTC. The J gene is TRBJ2-5, the V gene TRBV5-4, with D maybe TRBD2 (5 bases). The CDR3 is made up of 13 amino acids. The V gene's germline CDR1 is SGHNT and CDR2 YYREEE (reference sequence). V was cut by 7 bases and J by 1 base, with 11 bases left in between.

V usage is TRBV2 and J usage is TRBJ2-1, with 11 bases identical to TRBD2. CDR3 length: 14 residues. V lost 10 bases, J lost 9 bases, and 11 bases stayed unmatched. Per the germline V gene, CDR1 is SNHLY and CDR2 is FYNNEI. The CDR3 region is CATKRGGLAGEQFF. CDR3 coding DNA: TGTGCCACCAAACGGGGCGGACTAGCGGGTGAGCAGTTCTTC.

The chain couples TRBV27 to TRBJ2-7; TRBD2 agrees at 8 bases. V trimming: 2 bases; J trimming: 2 bases; junction bases outside the gene matches: 5. The CDR3 runs to 15 residues. The germline CDR1 and CDR2 sequences are MNHEY and SMNVEV (reference sequence). For the CDR3, the DNA is TGTGCCAGCAGTTTAAGCGCGGGAGGCCCCTACGAGCAGTACTTC. Translation: CASSLSAGGPYEQYF.

CDR3 loop: CASSMMRGTDTQYF. The CDR3 DNA reads TGTGCCAGTAGTATGATGCGGGGCACAGATACGCAGTATTTT. The chain recombines TRBV19 with TRBJ2-3; a weak D match, TRBD2 (5 bases). Germline V gives CDR1 LNHDA, CDR2 SQIVND (reference sequence). V lost 3 bases and J 1 base, leaving 8 bases between the germline ends. The CDR3 is 14 residues long.

This clone was seen more than once but under ten times. This chain connects TRBV7-3 to TRBJ2-1; D is possibly TRBD2 (5 bases). Germline CDR1 SGHTA, CDR2 FQGTGA. This CDR3 has 13 amino acids. With 5 bases removed from V and 10 bases from J, the gap between germline ends came to 15 bases. CDR3 coding DNA: TGTGCCAGCAGCGAGCTAGCCGCAGCGGAGCAGTTCTTC. Translation: CASSELAAAEQFF.

This clone was recorded only once. Mismatch with germline at one junction end may stem from a read error. This rearrangement joins TRBV7-9 to TRBJ2-6, with D possibly TRBD2 on 6 matching bases. The CDR3 is made up of 19 amino acids. Germline V gene data show CDR1 as SEHNR and CDR2 as FQNEAQ (reference sequence). The CDR3 here is CSSSSPLADMSSGANVLTF. For the CDR3, the DNA is TGTTCCAGCAGCTCTCCCTTAGCGGACATGAGCTCTGGGGCCAACGTCCTGACTTTC.

J is TRBJ2-7 and V is TRBV7-2; D is perhaps TRBD2 (6 bases). Trimming took off 6 bases at V and 6 bases at J, with 18 bases between the two ends. The CDR3 runs 14 residues. Germline lookup yields CDR1 SGHTA and CDR2 FQGNSA. CDR3 loop: CASSLTGSQGEQYF. The CDR3 DNA reads TGTGCCAGCAGTTTAACCGGGAGTCAGGGCGAGCAGTACTTC. The variable domain in full, with the rest retrieved from reference TRBV7-2 and TRBJ2-7, is GAGVSQSPSNKVTEKGKDVELRCDPISGHTALYWYRQSLGQGLEFLIYFQGNSAPDKSGLPSDRFSAERTGGSVSTLTIQRTQQEDSAVYLCASSLTGSQGEQYFGPGTRLTVT.

The chain combines TRBV6-6 with TRBJ2-1, with D perhaps TRBD2 (7 bases). The CDR3 consists of 13 residues. CDR1 and CDR2 (germline): MNHNY, SVGAGI (reference sequence). Trimming took off 3 bases at V and 10 bases at J, with 13 bases between the two ends. The DNA of the CDR3 is TGTGCCAGCAGTTATCAGGGGCGGGGGGAGCAGTTCTTC. Its protein product is CASSYQGRGEQFF.

This clone was recorded once. V gene TRBV7-9 combines with J gene TRBJ2-5; 11 positions match TRBD2. The V segment lost 2 bases and the J segment 5 bases; nucleotides outside the gene matches: 7. Germline V gene data show CDR1 as SEHNR and CDR2 as FQNEAQ (reference sequence). There are 16 residues in the CDR3. Here the CDR3 DNA reads TGTGCCAGCAGCTTAATAACTAGCGGGGGACGGGAGACCCAGTACTTC. It yields the protein CASSLITSGGRETQYF.

This chain joins TRBV5-1 and TRBJ2-3, with 7 bases fitting TRBD2. The CDR3 length is 14 residues. The V gene's germline CDR1 is SGHRS and CDR2 YFSETQ. J lost 6 bases, V lost 0 bases, and 4 bases had no gene match. CDR3 sequence: CASSLAAGEDTQYF. In DNA form, the CDR3 reads TGCGCCAGCAGCTTGGCCGCGGGAGAGGATACGCAGTATTTT.

The chain carries TRBV5-1 and TRBJ2-2; D may be TRBD1 (5 bases). Per germline, CDR1 SGHRS and CDR2 YFSETQ. Trimming removed 6 bases from V and 7 bases from J, with 13 bases in between. This CDR3 comprises 13 residues. Written as DNA, the CDR3 is TGCGCCAGCACCGACAGTCCGGACGGGGAGCTGTTTTTT. Translated: CASTDSPDGELFF.

The chain links TRBV7-9 to TRBJ2-3, with 9 bases fitting TRBD1. From germline, CDR1 is SEHNR and CDR2 FQNEAQ (reference sequence). V shed 0 bases, J shed 3 bases, and the junction held 1 base outside the gene matches. This CDR3 has 15 amino acids. The CDR3 DNA is TGTGCCAGCAGCTTAGCGACAGGGGGGACAGATACGCAGTATTTT. Its protein product is CASSLATGGTDTQYF.

The chain employs TRBV6-6 and TRBJ2-2; D call uncertain. The CDR3 sequence is 13 residues long. V was shortened by 0 bases and J by 5 bases, with 4 bases between the two germline ends. The germline CDR1 and CDR2 sequences are MNHNY and SVGAGI (reference sequence). The CDR3 coding sequence is TGTGCCAGCAGTTACTCGCGGACCGGGGAGCTGTTTTTT. Its protein is CASSYSRTGELFF.

This rearrangement joins TRBV7-2 to TRBJ2-1, with 9 bases matching TRBD1. V trimming: 0 bases; J trimming: 4 bases; junction bases outside the gene matches: 4. The CDR3 runs 16 residues. Per germline, CDR1 SGHTA and CDR2 FQGNSA. The CDR3 region is CASSLATGGLYNEQFF. The CDR3 bases are TGTGCCAGCAGCTTAGCCACAGGGGGCCTTTACAATGAGCAGTTCTTC.

This clone was recorded a few times. The V gene is TRBV7-6, the J gene TRBJ2-7; TRBD2 agrees at 9 bases. This CDR3 region has 16 residues. Germline V CDR1 and CDR2: SGHVS, FNYEAQ. The V gene end was trimmed by 2 bases and the J gene end by 4 bases; junction bases not matched to a gene: 9. CDR3 coding DNA: TGTGCCAGCAGCTTAAGGGTAGGAGCGGGAGGATACGAGCAGTACTTC. Translated, it gives CASSLRVGAGGYEQYF. The variable domain in full, completed from reference TRBV7-6 and TRBJ2-7, reads GAGVSQSPRYKVTKRGQDVALRCDPISGHVSLYWYRQALGQGPEFLTYFNYEAQQDKSGLPNDRFSAERPEGSISTLTIQRTEQRDSAMYRCASSLRVGAGGYEQYFGPGTRLTVT.